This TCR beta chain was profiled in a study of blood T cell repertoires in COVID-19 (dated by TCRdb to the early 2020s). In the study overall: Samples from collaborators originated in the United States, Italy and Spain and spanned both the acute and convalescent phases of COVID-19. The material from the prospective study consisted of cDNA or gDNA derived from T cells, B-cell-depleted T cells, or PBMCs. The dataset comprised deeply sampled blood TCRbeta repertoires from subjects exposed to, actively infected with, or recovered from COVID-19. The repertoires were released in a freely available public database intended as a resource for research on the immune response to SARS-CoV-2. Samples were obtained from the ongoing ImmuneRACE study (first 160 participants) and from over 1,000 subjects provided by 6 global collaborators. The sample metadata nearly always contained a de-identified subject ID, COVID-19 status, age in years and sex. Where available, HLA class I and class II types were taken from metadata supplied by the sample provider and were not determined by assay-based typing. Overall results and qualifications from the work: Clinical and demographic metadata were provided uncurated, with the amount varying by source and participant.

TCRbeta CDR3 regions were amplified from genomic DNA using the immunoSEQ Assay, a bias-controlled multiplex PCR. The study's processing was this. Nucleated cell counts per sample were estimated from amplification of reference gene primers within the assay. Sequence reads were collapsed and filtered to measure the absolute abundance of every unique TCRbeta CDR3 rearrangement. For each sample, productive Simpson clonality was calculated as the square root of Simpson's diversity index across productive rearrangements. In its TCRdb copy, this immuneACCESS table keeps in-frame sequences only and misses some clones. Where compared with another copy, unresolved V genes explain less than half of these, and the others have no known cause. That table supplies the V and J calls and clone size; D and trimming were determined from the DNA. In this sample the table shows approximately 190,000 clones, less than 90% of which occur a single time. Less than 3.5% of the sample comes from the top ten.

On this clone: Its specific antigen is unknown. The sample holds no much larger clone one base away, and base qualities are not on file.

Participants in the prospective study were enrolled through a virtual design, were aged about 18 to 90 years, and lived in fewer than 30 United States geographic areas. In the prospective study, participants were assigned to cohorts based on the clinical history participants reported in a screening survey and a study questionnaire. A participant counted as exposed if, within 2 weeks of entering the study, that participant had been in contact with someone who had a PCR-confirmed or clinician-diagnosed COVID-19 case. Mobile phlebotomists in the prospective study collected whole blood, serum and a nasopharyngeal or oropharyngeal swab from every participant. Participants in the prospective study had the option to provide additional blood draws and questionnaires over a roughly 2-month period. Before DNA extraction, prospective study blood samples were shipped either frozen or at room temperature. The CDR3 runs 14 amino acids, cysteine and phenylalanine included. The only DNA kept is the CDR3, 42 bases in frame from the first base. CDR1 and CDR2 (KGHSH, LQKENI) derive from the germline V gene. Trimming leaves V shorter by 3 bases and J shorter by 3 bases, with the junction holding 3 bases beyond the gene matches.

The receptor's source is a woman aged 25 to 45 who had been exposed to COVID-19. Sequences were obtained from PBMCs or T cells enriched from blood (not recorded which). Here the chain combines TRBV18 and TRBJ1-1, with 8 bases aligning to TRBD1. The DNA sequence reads TGTGCCAGCTCACCCTCGGGACAGGACACTGAAGCTTTCTTT. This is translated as CASSPSGQDTEAFF. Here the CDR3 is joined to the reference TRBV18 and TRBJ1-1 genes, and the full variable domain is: NAGVMQNPRHLVRRRGQEARLRCSPMKGHSHVYWYRQLPEEGLKFMVYLQKENIIDESGMPKERFSAEFPKEGPSILRIQQVVRGDSAAYFCASSPSGQDTEAFFGQGTRLTVV.